The T cell receptor (beta chain) described here comes from a study of cytomegalovirus exposure and HLA in healthy donors. About the research overall: The platform used for the roughly 130 validation repertoires matched that of the approximately 640 first-cohort repertoires, a later analysis reported. Whole-study results and caveats: High specificity and sensitivity for cytomegalovirus status were reported for the classifier. Over 150 TCR beta chains were listed as cytomegalovirus-associated.

Assay: immunoSEQ multiplex PCR; the TCRdb copy retains only in-frame clones and omits some. The sample shows hundreds of thousands of clones, roughly 84% of them seen only once. Per the germline V gene, CDR1 is SEHNR and CDR2 is FQNEAQ (reference sequence). V gave up 4 bases and J gave up 7 bases, with 17 bases separating them. This CDR3 spans 15 amino acids. A remark on this clone: Its specificity is unknown.

Donors were drawn from the approximately 120-subject validation cohort, separate from the roughly 700-subject first cohort. V usage is TRBV7-9 and J usage is TRBJ1-5, with D possibly matching TRBD1 (6 bases). The origin of this receptor is a woman aged 18 to 35 in good health and CMV-seropositive. The sample comprised PBMCs. The CDR3 nucleotides are TGTGCCAGCAGCTCCGATAACACAGGGCGGCAGCCCCAGCATTTT. Amino acid sequence: CASSSDNTGRQPQHF.